A single sample gave rise to the 29 T cell receptor beta chains below, sequenced in a study of cytomegalovirus exposure and HLA in healthy donors. Sequencing used immunoSEQ multiplex PCR; TCRdb keeps in-frame clones, though not all of them. The data hold 250,000 to 400,000 clones, with roughly 88% observed a single time. Sample: PBMCs. The receptor set was obtained from a man under 40 in good health and CMV-seronegative.

V gene TRBV12-5 combines with J gene TRBJ1-2; D may be TRBD1 (6 bases). Germline-derived CDR1 and CDR2 are LGHNT and FRNRAP. This CDR3 has 14 residues. Deletions cut 6 bases from V and 0 bases from J, with 11 bases between. The CDR3 is CASGRDTTNYGYTF. The CDR3 DNA reads as TGTGCTAGTGGACGGGACACTACTAACTATGGCTACACCTTC.

This chain uses TRBV7-9 with TRBJ1-1, with 8 bases aligning to TRBD1. Germline V gene sequence: CDR1 SEHNR, CDR2 FQNEAQ (reference sequence). CDR3 length: 13 residues. V lost 5 bases to trimming and J lost 6 bases; unmatched junction nucleotides: 5. CDR3 nucleotides: TGTGCCAGCAGCCACTCAGGGGGCTCTGAAGCTTTCTTT. Translated: CASSHSGGSEAFF.

The genes are TRBV27 and TRBJ1-6, with a weak D call TRBD1 (5 bases). Trimming took off 3 bases at V and 6 bases at J, with 24 bases between the two ends. This CDR3 has 19 amino acids. Per germline, CDR1 MNHEY and CDR2 SMNVEV (reference sequence). CDR3 sequence: CASSFQISGLEDSNSPLHF. The CDR3 bases are TGTGCCAGCAGTTTCCAAATTTCAGGGCTAGAAGATAGTAATTCACCCCTCCACTTT.

This clone appeared a single time. The chain joins TRBV18 to TRBJ1-1, with D hard to call. The length of the CDR3 is 14 residues. Trimming shortened V by 8 bases and J by 4 bases, and 17 bases separated the two germline ends. From germline, CDR1 is KGHSH and CDR2 LQKENI. CDR3 protein: CASLEKDGLTEAFF. Written as DNA, the CDR3 is TGTGCCAGCCTCGAAAAGGACGGACTCACTGAAGCTTTCTTT.

The chain links TRBV7-2 to TRBJ2-7; 8 positions agree with TRBD1. The CDR3 is 15 amino acids. The V segment lost 5 bases and the J segment 3 bases; nucleotides outside the gene matches: 9. Looked up from germline, CDR1 is SGHTA and CDR2 is FQGNSA. The CDR3 nucleotides read TGTGCCAGCAGCCACGGGACAGGTCGAAGCTACGAGCAGTACTTC. It yields the protein CASSHGTGRSYEQYF. Filled out from reference TRBV7-2 and TRBJ2-7, the complete variable domain reads GAGVSQSPSNKVTEKGKDVELRCDPISGHTALYWYRQSLGQGLEFLIYFQGNSAPDKSGLPSDRFSAERTGGSVSTLTIQRTQQEDSAVYLCASSHGTGRSYEQYFGPGTRLTVT.

The genes are TRBV12-5 and TRBJ1-6, with 8 nucleotides matching TRBD1. This CDR3 region has 16 residues. The germline V gene has CDR1 LGHNT and CDR2 FRNRAP. The junction had 6 bases not matched to a gene; V was cut back by 1 base and J by 7 bases. The CDR3 nucleotides are TGTGCTAGTGGTTTGGCCCCGGACAGGGTCAATTCACCCCTCCACTTT. Translation gives CASGLAPDRVNSPLHF.

This chain uses TRBV18 with TRBJ2-7; tentative D call: TRBD2 (5 bases). The CDR3 sequence is 15 residues long. In germline, CDR1 is KGHSH, CDR2 LQKENI. Trimming pared 2 bases from V and 6 bases from J, leaving 17 bases between. CDR3 bases: TGTGCCAGCTCACCATCCGGAGGCGAATTCCGCGAGCAGTACTTC. It encodes CASSPSGGEFREQYF. The full variable domain, its missing parts supplied by reference TRBV18 and TRBJ2-7, is NAGVMQNPRHLVRRRGQEARLRCSPMKGHSHVYWYRQLPEEGLKFMVYLQKENIIDESGMPKERFSAEFPKEGPSILRIQQVVRGDSAAYFCASSPSGGEFREQYFGPGTRLTVT.

The chain couples TRBV5-4 to TRBJ2-2; weak D call: TRBD1 (7 bases). Germline V gene lookup returns CDR1 SGHNT and CDR2 YYREEE (reference sequence). There are 15 residues in the CDR3. Trimming shortened V by 4 bases and J by 2 bases, and 12 bases separated the two germline ends. The DNA of the CDR3 is TGTGCCAGCAGCCTGACAGGGACTAACACCGGGGAGCTGTTTTTT. Translating gives CASSLTGTNTGELFF.

This clone occurred once. This sequence joins TRBV5-4 and TRBJ2-2; 8 nucleotides agree with TRBD2. With 2 bases clipped from V and 6 bases from J, the junction kept 6 bases outside the gene matches. Germline CDR1 SGHNT, CDR2 YYREEE (reference sequence). The CDR3 totals 15 residues. CDR3 DNA: TGTGCCAGCAGCTTAGCGGGGGACCTCTCCGGGGAGCTGTTTTTT. It codes for CASSLAGDLSGELFF.

J is TRBJ1-2 and V is TRBV7-9; D perhaps matches TRBD1 (6 bases). The CDR3 length is 14 residues. The germline gives CDR1 SEHNR, CDR2 FQNEAQ (reference sequence). V lost 5 bases and J 7 bases, leaving 17 bases between the germline ends. CDR3 loop: CASSAPGGGVGYTF. As DNA, the CDR3 is TGTGCCAGCAGCGCCCCCGGAGGGGGGGTTGGCTACACCTTC. The variable domain in full, with the rest retrieved from reference TRBV7-9 and TRBJ1-2, is DTGVSQNPRHKITKRGQNVTFRCDPISEHNRLYWYRQTLGQGPEFLTYFQNEAQLEKSRLLSDRFSAERPKGSFSTLEIQRTEQGDSAMYLCASSAPGGGVGYTFGSGTRLTVV.

The rearrangement uses TRBV6-1 and TRBJ1-5; possible D gene TRBD1, 5 bases. CDR3 size: 15 residues. Looked up from germline, CDR1 is MNHNS and CDR2 is SASEGT. Trimming left V 4 bases short and J 6 bases short, with 16 bases between. As DNA, the CDR3 is TGTGCCAGCAGTGCGGGGGGGGGACTAAGTCAGCCCCAGCATTTT. Its translation is CASSAGGGLSQPQHF.

The chain couples TRBV9 to TRBJ2-3; a weak D match, TRBD2 (7 bases). Trimming removed 2 bases at V and 1 base at J, with 23 bases between. CDR1 is SGDLS, CDR2 YYNGEE, per germline. The CDR3 has 19 residues. The CDR3 sequence: CASSVAFAWGGSGTDTQYF. The CDR3 DNA reads as TGTGCCAGCAGCGTCGCTTTCGCATGGGGGGGCTCTGGCACAGATACGCAGTATTTT.

CDR3 in amino acids: CASSLGGYMTYEQYF. CDR3 nucleotides: TGTGCCAGCAGCCTGGGGGGGTACATGACCTACGAGCAGTACTTC. The rearrangement uses TRBV7-2 and TRBJ2-7; 7 nucleotides line up with TRBD2. The junction had 9 bases not matched to a gene; V was cut back by 5 bases and J by 2 bases. Germline lookup yields CDR1 SGHTA and CDR2 FQGNSA. The length of the CDR3 is 15 residues.

This chain connects TRBV4-1 to TRBJ1-2, with D tentatively TRBD1 (5 bases). Germline V CDR1 and CDR2: MGHRA, YSYEKL. CDR3 size: 15 residues. The V end was cut by 3 bases, the J end by 2 bases, with 13 bases between. The CDR3 loop reads CASSQARVGNYGYTF. The CDR3 nucleotides are TGCGCCAGCAGCCAGGCCAGGGTCGGGAACTATGGCTACACCTTC.

This clone came up once. The J gene is TRBJ1-1, the V gene TRBV6-5; 9 nucleotides line up with TRBD1. V lost 6 bases, J lost 5 bases, and 10 bases stayed unmatched. CDR3 length: 15 amino acids. The germline gives CDR1 MNHEY, CDR2 SVGAGI. The CDR3 nucleotides read TGTGCCAGCAGACGACGACAGGGGACAGGGACTGAAGCTTTCTTT. Protein: CASRRRQGTGTEAFF.

The chain links TRBV18 to TRBJ1-1, with 9 positions matching TRBD1. This CDR3 comprises 17 residues. Germline V gene sequence: CDR1 KGHSH, CDR2 LQKENI. V lost 0 bases and J lost 2; bases outside the gene matches: 7. The CDR3 loop reads CASSPPTGGFSNTEAFF. For the CDR3, the DNA is TGTGCCAGCTCACCACCCACAGGGGGCTTTTCTAACACTGAAGCTTTCTTT. Using reference TRBV18 and TRBJ1-1 for the parts outside the CDR3, the full variable domain is NAGVMQNPRHLVRRRGQEARLRCSPMKGHSHVYWYRQLPEEGLKFMVYLQKENIIDESGMPKERFSAEFPKEGPSILRIQQVVRGDSAAYFCASSPPTGGFSNTEAFFGQGTRLTVV.

The gene calls are TRBV14 and TRBJ1-4, with no clear D. The ends were cut back, 1 base at V and 3 bases at J, with 12 bases in the middle. Germline V CDR1 and CDR2: SGHDN, FVKESK. CDR3 length: 16 residues. The CDR3: CASSQVGGVPNEKLFF. The CDR3 DNA reads TGTGCCAGCAGCCAAGTCGGCGGGGTCCCTAATGAAAAACTGTTTTTT.

V gene TRBV9 combines with J gene TRBJ1-6; no clear D. V was shortened by 3 bases and J by 0 bases, with 10 bases between the two germline ends. Germline loops: CDR1 SGDLS, CDR2 YYNGEE. The CDR3 runs 16 residues. The CDR3 coding sequence is TGTGCCAGCAGCGAAAATTTGAGCTCCTATAATTCACCCCTCCACTTT. Its translation: CASSENLSSYNSPLHF.

The V gene is TRBV7-7, the J gene TRBJ2-5; D perhaps matches TRBD2 (5 bases). The CDR3 spans 16 residues. Germline V CDR1 and CDR2: SSHAT, FNYEAQ (reference sequence). The germline V and J ends were trimmed by 2 bases and 4 bases, with 17 bases remaining between them. The CDR3 here is CASSLLGSGRGETQYF. In DNA form, the CDR3 reads TGTGCCAGCAGCTTATTAGGGAGCGGACGGGGAGAGACCCAGTACTTC.

The chain is built from TRBV29-1 and TRBJ2-3, with 11 bases matching TRBD1. This CDR3 is 13 amino acids long. The J segment lost 6 bases and the V segment lost 5 bases, leaving 4 bases of the junction unmatched. Germline lookup yields CDR1 SQVTM and CDR2 ANQGSEA. The CDR3 loop reads CSVPGQGGDTQYF. CDR3 DNA: TGCAGCGTTCCGGGACAGGGGGGGGATACGCAGTATTTT.

V usage is TRBV10-3 and J usage is TRBJ2-3; 10 bases are a match to TRBD2. CDR1 is ENHRY, CDR2 SYGVKD, per germline. CDR3 size: 13 residues. The J segment lost 2 bases and the V segment lost 9 bases, leaving 2 bases of the junction unmatched. The CDR3: CAISGGNTDTQYF. Here the CDR3 DNA reads TGTGCCATTAGCGGGGGGAACACAGATACGCAGTATTTT.

The chain links TRBV5-1 to TRBJ2-5, with 10 bases aligning to TRBD1. The CDR3 is 15 residues long. With 2 bases clipped from V and 5 bases from J, the junction kept 6 bases outside the gene matches. The V gene's germline CDR1 is SGHRS and CDR2 YFSETQ. CDR3 DNA sequence: TGCGCCAGCAGCTTTATGGGGACAGGGGACGAGACCCAGTACTTC. Translation: CASSFMGTGDETQYF. Combining the CDR3 with reference TRBV5-1 and TRBJ2-5 gives the whole variable domain KAGVTQTPRYLIKTRGQQVTLSCSPISGHRSVSWYQQTPGQGLQFLFEYFSETQRNKGNFPGRFSGRQFSNSRSEMNVSTLELGDSALYLCASSFMGTGDETQYFGPGTRLLVL.

The gene calls are TRBV25-1 and TRBJ2-7; the match to TRBD1 covers 7 bases. Germline V CDR1 and CDR2: MGHDK, SYGVNS. The CDR3 consists of 12 residues. The ends lost 3 bases at V and 6 bases at J; junction bases unmatched: 2. This CDR3 is CASSETGLEQYF. The CDR3 region has the DNA TGTGCCAGCAGTGAGACAGGGCTCGAGCAGTACTTC.

V and J are TRBV6-6 and TRBJ2-2, with 8 bases fitting TRBD2. V trimming: 5 bases; J trimming: 2 bases; junction bases outside the gene matches: 7. This CDR3 has 16 amino acids. Germline CDR1 MNHNY, CDR2 SVGAGI (reference sequence). The CDR3 DNA reads as TGTGCCAGCAGTCTCGTCAGCGGGAGCAACACCGGGGAGCTGTTTTTT. Translating gives CASSLVSGSNTGELFF.

The chain carries TRBV6-1 and TRBJ2-5, with D perhaps TRBD1 (5 bases). Between the trimmed V and J ends, which lost 7 bases and 4 bases, there was a span of 7 bases. This CDR3 region has 11 residues. Per the germline V gene, CDR1 is MNHNS and CDR2 is SASEGT. The CDR3 nucleotides read TGTGCCAGCACCAGGGTAGAGACCCAGTACTTC. Protein product: CASTRVETQYF.

The chain carries TRBV5-4 and TRBJ1-1; the match to TRBD1 covers 7 bases. Per germline, CDR1 SGHNT and CDR2 YYREEE (reference sequence). Trimming at V came to 3 bases and at J to 4 bases, leaving 6 bases not matched to a gene. The CDR3 has 14 residues. CDR3 amino acids: CASSSPDRLTEAFF. CDR3 nucleotide sequence: TGTGCCAGCAGCTCCCCGGACAGGCTCACTGAAGCTTTCTTT.

The chain has TRBV4-1 and TRBJ1-6; D possibly corresponds to TRBD1 (5 bases). The CDR3 spans 18 residues. Germline-derived CDR1 and CDR2 are MGHRA and YSYEKL. Trimming removed 0 bases at V and 2 bases at J, with 14 bases between. The DNA of the CDR3 is TGCGCCAGCAGCCAAGATCGGGCCCAGGGTACCTATAATTCACCCCTCCACTTT. It is translated as CASSQDRAQGTYNSPLHF.

The chain links TRBV15 to TRBJ1-1; D remains ambiguous. From germline, CDR1 is LNHNV and CDR2 YYDKDF (reference sequence). Trimming stripped 0 bases from V and 2 bases from J, with 10 bases between. The CDR3 extends over 15 amino acids. The CDR3 sequence: CATSRDRSPNTEAFF. CDR3 DNA: TGTGCCACCAGCAGAGATCGGAGCCCAAACACTGAAGCTTTCTTT.

Details on this clone: Other DNA sequences within the sample encode an identical CDR3. V usage is TRBV7-2 and J usage is TRBJ1-2; TRBD1 is a possible D gene (6 bases). V gave up 3 bases and J gave up 0 bases, with 8 bases separating them. The CDR3 runs to 14 residues. Germline CDR1 and CDR2: SGHTA and FQGNSA. In nucleotides, the CDR3 is TGTGCCAGCAGCTTGGACAGAGCTAACTATGGCTACACCTTC. It codes for CASSLDRANYGYTF.